This T cell receptor beta chain was identified in a study of cytomegalovirus exposure and HLA in healthy donors. Study-wide points: A link between a missense DCLRE1C variant and TCR beta V- and J-gene trimming emerged from a later analysis. An apparent linkage of common viral pathogens to several of the most significant clusters emerged in a later analysis. Data from an earlier analysis indicated that most TCR beta V segments were productive either about 90% or about 30% of the time.

Germline lookup yields CDR1 MNHNS and CDR2 SASEGT. V lost 6 bases and J lost 3, with 15 bases in between. The CDR3 covers 15 residues. The PCR used 60 Vbeta and 13 Jbeta primers. Using immunoSEQ multiplex PCR, the repertoire was profiled, and TCRdb retains in-frame clones only, with some absent. This table holds about 91,000 clones, roughly 60% found once. For the donor in question, CMV serostatus went unrecorded. Worth noting for this clone: The antigen remains unidentified.

Sequences were obtained from PBMCs. This sequence was found in a human donor in good health. J is TRBJ2-1 and V is TRBV6-1, with D perhaps TRBD2 (7 bases). CDR3 sequence: CASRGRDTYYNEQFF. CDR3 nucleotides: TGTGCCAGCAGGGGGAGGGACACTTACTACAATGAGCAGTTCTTC.